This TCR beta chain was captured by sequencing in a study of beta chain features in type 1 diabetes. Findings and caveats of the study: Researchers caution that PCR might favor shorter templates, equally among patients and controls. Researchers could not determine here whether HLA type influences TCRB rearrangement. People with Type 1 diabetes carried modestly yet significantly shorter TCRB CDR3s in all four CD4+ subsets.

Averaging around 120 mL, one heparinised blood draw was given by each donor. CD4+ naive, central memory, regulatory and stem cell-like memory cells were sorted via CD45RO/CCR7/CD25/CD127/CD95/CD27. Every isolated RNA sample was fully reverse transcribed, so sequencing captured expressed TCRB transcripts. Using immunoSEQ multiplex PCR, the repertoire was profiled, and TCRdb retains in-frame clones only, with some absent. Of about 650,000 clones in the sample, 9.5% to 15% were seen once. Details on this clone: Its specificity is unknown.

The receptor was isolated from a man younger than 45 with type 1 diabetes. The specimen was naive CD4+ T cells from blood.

The CDR3: CASSVDRQPHYGYTF. The CDR3 DNA is TGTGCCAGCAGTGTGGACAGGCAACCTCACTATGGCTACACCTTC. V is TRBV6-5 and J is TRBJ1-2, with TRBD1 matching over 7 bases. Germline CDR1 is MNHEY and CDR2 is SVGAGI. The CDR3 has 15 residues. The J segment lost 3 bases and the V segment lost 5 bases, leaving 9 bases of the junction unmatched.